Below, one T cell receptor (beta chain) is given with its context. Its matching antigen is unknown. This sample is drawn from a study of T cell repertoires in cytomegalovirus infection. As for the study in general: Signatures in public TCR beta sequences pointed to both CMV infection and matching HLA type.

General observations from the study: Public TCR beta family frequency separated CMV-and-HLA carriers, including in an independent cohort. Predominance within the ex vivo response was attributable to HLA-C-restricted CMV-specific TCR beta clonotypes.

One entry per CDR3 protein results from TCRdb running MiXCR on the reads. In the table there are 350,000 to 550,000 distinct CDR3 sequences, 30% to 40% of which are singletons. The sequence was collected from a human donor in good health (CMV status not recorded). Some clones in this sample may be carry-over from other donors' samples. The sequenced sample consisted of PBMCs.

The CDR3 here is CASSLTARVNTEAFF. The CDR3, as DNA: TGTGCCAGCAGTTTGACAGCCAGGGTGAACACTGAAGCTTTCTTT. The chain is built from TRBV28 and TRBJ1-1; D perhaps matches TRBD1 (5 bases). V was clipped by 3 bases and J by 0 bases, with 11 bases between them. Germline V gene lookup returns CDR1 MDHEN and CDR2 SYDVKM. This CDR3 contains 15 residues. The full variable domain, completed using reference TRBV28 and TRBJ1-1, is DVKVTQSSRYLVKRTGEKVFLECVQDMDHENMFWYRQDPGLGLRLIYFSYDVKMKEKGDIPEGYSVSREKKERFSLILESASTNQTSMYLCASSLTARVNTEAFFGQGTRLTVV.